Following are 9 T cell receptor beta chains from one sample sequenced in a study of T cells in Graves' hyperthyroidism and ophthalmopathy (dated by TCRdb to the late 2010s). The library was built by means of multiplex PCR. Data came from an Illumina HiSeq 2000. The TCR beta CDR3 regions were amplified from RNA transcripts. A first-round RT-PCR of the TCR CDR3 used the HTBI primer set with the Qiagen OneStep RT-PCR kit. The raw public data were reprocessed by TCRdb itself: fastp quality trimming at Q25, MiXCR clonotype calling, in-frame beta chains only. Each entry merges the rows of one CDR3 protein and shows their most common DNA and genes. The sample yields about 400,000 distinct CDR3 sequences; 14% to 15% were counted once. The ten biggest clones cover around 14% of the sample. Sequenced sample: blood. Source of these receptors: a young man with Graves' ophthalmopathy.

This clonotype was picked up a small number of times. This rearrangement joins TRBV5-4 to TRBJ2-3, with 9 bases aligning to TRBD2. V was pared by 4 bases and J by 6 bases, with 12 bases of the junction left unmatched. CDR1 and CDR2 (germline): SGHNT, YYREEE (reference sequence). This CDR3 region has 16 residues. Here the CDR3 reads CASSPYAAGGTDTQYF. The CDR3 DNA is TGTGCCAGCAGCCCGTATGCGGCGGGGGGGACGGATACGCAGTATTTT.

The CDR3 DNA reads as TGCGCCAGCAGCTTGTCGCTAGCGGGGGAAGAGACCCAGTACTTC. Its protein is CASSLSLAGEETQYF. The gene calls are TRBV5-1 and TRBJ2-5; 10 positions match TRBD2. Germline-derived CDR1 and CDR2 are SGHRS and YFSETQ. The CDR3 is 15 amino acids. J gave up 3 bases and V 1 base, and 3 bases lay outside the gene matches.

There are many counts of this clonotype. The chain carries TRBV7-2 and TRBJ2-7, with D unresolved. CDR1 is SGHTA and CDR2 is FQGNSA in the germline V gene. Trimming took off 2 bases at V and 5 bases at J, with 13 bases between the two ends. CDR3 length: 14 residues. CDR3 sequence reads: CASSLLGLRDEQYF. CDR3 bases: TGTGCCAGCAGCTTATTAGGGCTACGAGACGAGCAGTACTTC.

This rearrangement joins TRBV19 to TRBJ1-4; D might be TRBD1 (5 bases). V was clipped by 10 bases and J by 6 bases, with 18 bases between them. From germline, CDR1 is LNHDA and CDR2 SQIVND (reference sequence). The CDR3 is made up of 14 amino acids. The CDR3 coding sequence is TGTGCCACTCAAGACTGGGGCACTGATGAAAAACTGTTTTTT. Translation gives CATQDWGTDEKLFF.

Concerning this clonotype: The junction shows a germline mismatch at one end, possibly a read error. The rearrangement links TRBV5-1 to TRBJ2-7; 8 bases agree with TRBD1. This CDR3 spans 15 amino acids. Germline CDR1 and CDR2: SGHRS and YFSETQ. The CDR3 here is CASSQGQARPYEQYF. The DNA for the CDR3 is TGTGCCAGCAGCCAGGGACAGGCCAGGCCCTACGAGCAGTACTTC.

This clonotype was detected many times. The chain is built from TRBV2 and TRBJ2-1; 11 positions agree with TRBD1. Trimming cost V 2 bases and J 3 bases; bases outside gene matches: 3. CDR3 length: 16 residues. Germline lookup yields CDR1 SNHLY and CDR2 FYNNEI. CDR3 DNA sequence: TGTGCCAGCAGTGAACGTGGGACAGGGGGCTACAATGAGCAGTTCTTC. Translated, it gives CASSERGTGGYNEQFF.

The chain couples TRBV11-2 to TRBJ2-1; 14 bases agree with TRBD2. This CDR3 region has 17 residues. V was pared by 4 bases and J by 5 bases, with 7 bases of the junction left unmatched. Germline CDR1 and CDR2: SGHAT and FQNNGV. DNA of the CDR3: TGTGCCAGCAGCTCCACGGGACTAGCGGGAGTAGACAATGAGCAGTTCTTC. Translated: CASSSTGLAGVDNEQFF.

This clonotype was seen a few times. This may arise from a read error, as a much more abundant clone is one base away. V usage is TRBV6-5 and J usage is TRBJ2-7, with 8 bases fitting TRBD1. Germline V gene data show CDR1 as MNHEY and CDR2 as SVGAGI. The CDR3 sequence is 15 residues long. With 1 base clipped from V and 6 bases from J, the junction kept 8 bases outside the gene matches. CDR3 sequence (DNA): TGTGCCAGCAGTTACTACCGGACAGGGAGTTGCGAGCAGTACTTC. The encoded protein is CASSYYRTGSCEQYF.

This clonotype showed up many times. The chain carries TRBV28 and TRBJ1-2; D gene uncertain. Germline CDR1 is MDHEN and CDR2 is SYDVKM. The CDR3 runs 13 residues. V lost 7 bases and J 5 bases, leaving 14 bases between the germline ends. The CDR3 DNA reads as TGTGCCAGCAAGCAGAGGGCAATTTATGGCTACACCTTC. It codes for CASKQRAIYGYTF.